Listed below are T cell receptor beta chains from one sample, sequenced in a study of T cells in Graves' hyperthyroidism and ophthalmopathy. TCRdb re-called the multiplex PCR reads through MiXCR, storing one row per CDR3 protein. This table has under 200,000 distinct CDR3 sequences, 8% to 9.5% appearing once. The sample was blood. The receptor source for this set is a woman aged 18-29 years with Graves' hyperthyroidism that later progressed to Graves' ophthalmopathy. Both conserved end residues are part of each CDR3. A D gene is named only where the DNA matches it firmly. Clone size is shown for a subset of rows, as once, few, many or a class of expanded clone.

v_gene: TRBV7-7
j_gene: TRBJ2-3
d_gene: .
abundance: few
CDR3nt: TGTGCTAGCAGCTTAGGAGGGGCCAACACAGATACGCAGTATTTT
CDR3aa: CASSLGGANTDTQYF

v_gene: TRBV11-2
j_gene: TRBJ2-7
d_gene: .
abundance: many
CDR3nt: TGTGCCAGCAGCATATCGGGCGCGGATTACGAGCAGTACTTC
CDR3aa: CASSISGADYEQYF

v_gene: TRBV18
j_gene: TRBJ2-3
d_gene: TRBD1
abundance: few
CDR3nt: TGTGCCAGCTCAAGGACAGGGGGCGCAGGCACAGATACGCAGTATTTT
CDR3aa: CASSRTGGAGTDTQYF

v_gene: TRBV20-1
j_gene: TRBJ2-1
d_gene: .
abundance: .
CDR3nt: TGCAGTGCTAGGAGGAGGGGCAGCTCCTACAATGAGCAGTTCTTC
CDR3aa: CSARRRGSSYNEQFF

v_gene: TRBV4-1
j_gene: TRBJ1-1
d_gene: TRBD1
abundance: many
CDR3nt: TGCGCCAGCAGCCCGGACAGGGAGAACACTGAAGCTTTCTTT
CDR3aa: CASSPDRENTEAFF

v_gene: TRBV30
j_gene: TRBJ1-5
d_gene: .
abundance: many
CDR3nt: TGTGCCTGGAGTCCCCAAGTCGGGCAGCCCCAGCATTTT
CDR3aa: CAWSPQVGQPQHF

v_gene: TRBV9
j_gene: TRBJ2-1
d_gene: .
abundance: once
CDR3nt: TGTGCCAGCAGCGTAGAGGAAAGCGACAACAATGAGCAGTTCTTC
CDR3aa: CASSVEESDNNEQFF

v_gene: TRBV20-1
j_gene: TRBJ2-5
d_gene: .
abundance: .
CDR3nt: TGCAGTGCTAGAGAAAGGAGGGGCGGGGAGACCCAGTACTTC
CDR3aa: CSARERRGGETQYF

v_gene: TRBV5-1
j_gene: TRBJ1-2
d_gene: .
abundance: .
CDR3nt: TGCGCCAGCAGCTTGGACGGCGGGGAGGGGAGAGGCTACACCTTC
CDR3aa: CASSLDGGEGRGYTF

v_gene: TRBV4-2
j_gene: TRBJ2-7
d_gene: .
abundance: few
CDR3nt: TGTGCCAGCAGCCAAGATGCGACTTGGGTAACGGGCGAGCAGTACTTC
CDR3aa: CASSQDATWVTGEQYF

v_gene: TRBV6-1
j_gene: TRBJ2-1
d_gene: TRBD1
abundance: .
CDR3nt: TGTGCCAGCAGATCCTCCGGGACAGGGGGCGTTGAGCAGTTCTTC
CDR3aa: CASRSSGTGGVEQFF

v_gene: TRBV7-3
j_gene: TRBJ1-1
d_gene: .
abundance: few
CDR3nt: TGTGCCAGCAGCTTAACGGTTAGAGATAACACTGAAGCTTTCTTT
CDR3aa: CASSLTVRDNTEAFF

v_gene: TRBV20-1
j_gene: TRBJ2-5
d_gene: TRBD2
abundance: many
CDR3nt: TGCAGTGCCCTATTATTCGCACAGCGGGGACAAGAGACCCAGTACTTC
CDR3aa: CSALLFAQRGQETQYF

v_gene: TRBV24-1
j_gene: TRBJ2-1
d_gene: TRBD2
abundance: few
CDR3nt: TGTGCCACCAGTGATTTGAGCGGGGGGGCCTACAATGAGCAGTTCTTC
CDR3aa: CATSDLSGGAYNEQFF

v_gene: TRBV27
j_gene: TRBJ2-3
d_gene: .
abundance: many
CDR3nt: TGTGCCAGCAGTTCCCTCGGGGCTAGCACAGATACGCAGTATTTT
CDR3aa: CASSSLGASTDTQYF

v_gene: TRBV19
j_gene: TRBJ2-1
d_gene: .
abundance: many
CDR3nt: TGTGCCAGTAGTCTCGGGACAACCTCTTACAATGAGCAGTTCTTC
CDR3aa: CASSLGTTSYNEQFF

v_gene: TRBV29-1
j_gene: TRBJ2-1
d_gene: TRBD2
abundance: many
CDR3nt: TGCAGCGTAGCAGCGGGAGTGGGCAACAATGAGCAGTTCTTC
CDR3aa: CSVAAGVGNNEQFF

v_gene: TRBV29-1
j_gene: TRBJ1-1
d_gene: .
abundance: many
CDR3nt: TGCAGCGTTTCCCCACCCCCCACGGAATTCACTGAAGCTTTCTTT
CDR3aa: CSVSPPPTEFTEAFF

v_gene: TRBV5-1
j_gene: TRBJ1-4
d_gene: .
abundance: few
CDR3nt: TGCGCCAGCAGCTTGTGGTCAGAAACTAATGAAAAACTGTTTTTT
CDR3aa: CASSLWSETNEKLFF

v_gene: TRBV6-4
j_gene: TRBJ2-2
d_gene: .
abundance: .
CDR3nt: TGTGCCAGCAGTTTCCGGGACCTCCAAGGGGGGGGCGGGGAGCTGTTTTTT
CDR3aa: CASSFRDLQGGGGELFF

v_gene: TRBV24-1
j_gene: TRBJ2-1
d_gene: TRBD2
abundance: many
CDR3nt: TGTGCCACCAGTGATCCCCCTGGACGGCGGGGGGGCCCAAATGAGCAGTTCTTC
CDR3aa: CATSDPPGRRGGPNEQFF

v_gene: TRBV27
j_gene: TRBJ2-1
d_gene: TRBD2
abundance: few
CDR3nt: TGTGCCAGCAGTTTCCTAGCGGGAGGGCATGAGCAGTTCTTC
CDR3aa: CASSFLAGGHEQFF

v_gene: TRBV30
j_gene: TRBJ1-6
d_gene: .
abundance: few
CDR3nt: TGTGCCTGGAGTCCCCGGTCGCAGCTTAATTCACCCCTCCACTTT
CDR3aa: CAWSPRSQLNSPLHF

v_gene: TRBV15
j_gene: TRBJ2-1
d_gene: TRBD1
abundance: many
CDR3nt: TGTGCCACCTCCCGGACAGGGGACTACAATGAGCAGTTCTTC
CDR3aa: CATSRTGDYNEQFF

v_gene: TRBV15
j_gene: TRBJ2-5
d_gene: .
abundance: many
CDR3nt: TGTGCCACCAGCAGAGATGTGAGTCCATCAGAGACCCAGTACTTC
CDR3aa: CATSRDVSPSETQYF

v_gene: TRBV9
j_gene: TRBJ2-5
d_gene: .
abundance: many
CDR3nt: TGTGCCAGCAGCGTAGTCGAGGGGAGAGGAGAGACCCAGTACTTC
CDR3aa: CASSVVEGRGETQYF

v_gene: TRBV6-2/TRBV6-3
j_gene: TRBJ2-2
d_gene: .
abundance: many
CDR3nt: TGTGCCAGCAGCCTAACAGGAGGGGGAACCGGGGAGCTGTTTTTT
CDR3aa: CASSLTGGGTGELFF

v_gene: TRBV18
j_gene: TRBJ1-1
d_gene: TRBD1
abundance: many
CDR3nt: TGTGCCAGCTCATGGGACAGGGGGCTGGGGAACACTGAAGCTTTCTTT
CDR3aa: CASSWDRGLGNTEAFF

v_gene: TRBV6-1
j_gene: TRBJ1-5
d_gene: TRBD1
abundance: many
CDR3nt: TGTGCCAGCAGTCAGAATGTTGGACAGGGTAGCAATCAGCCCCAGCATTTT
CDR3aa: CASSQNVGQGSNQPQHF

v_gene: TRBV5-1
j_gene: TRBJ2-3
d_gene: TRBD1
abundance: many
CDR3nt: TGCGCCAGCAGCTCACCACAGGGGGATACGCAGTATTTT
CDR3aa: CASSSPQGDTQYF

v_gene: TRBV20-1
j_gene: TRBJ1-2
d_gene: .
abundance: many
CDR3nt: TGCAGTGCTTCGCCGGGGAGGGGCGTCTATGGCTACACCTTC
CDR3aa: CSASPGRGVYGYTF

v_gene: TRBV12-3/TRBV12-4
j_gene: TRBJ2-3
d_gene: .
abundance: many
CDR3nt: TGTGCCAGCAGTTATGCATGGGGCCGCACAGATACGCAGTATTTT
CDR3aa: CASSYAWGRTDTQYF

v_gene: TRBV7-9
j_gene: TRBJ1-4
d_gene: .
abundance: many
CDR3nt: TGTGCCAGCAGCTTAGCGGTAGGCCGGATGCATGAAAAACTGTTTTTT
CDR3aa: CASSLAVGRMHEKLFF

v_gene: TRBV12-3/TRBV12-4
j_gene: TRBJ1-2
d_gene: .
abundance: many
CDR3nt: TGTGCCAGCAGCCCAGGGTCGAGCTATGGCTACACCTTC
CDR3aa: CASSPGSSYGYTF

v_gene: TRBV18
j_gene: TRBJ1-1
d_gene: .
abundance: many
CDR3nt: TGTGCCAGCTCACCAACCACGACAGAAGCTTTCTTT
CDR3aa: CASSPTTTEAFF

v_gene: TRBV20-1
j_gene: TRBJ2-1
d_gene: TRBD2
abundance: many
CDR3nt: TGCAGTGCTAGAGATCGGGCTAGCGGGAAGAATGAGCAGTTCTTC
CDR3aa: CSARDRASGKNEQFF

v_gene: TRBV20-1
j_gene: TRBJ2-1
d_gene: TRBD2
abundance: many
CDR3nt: TGCAGTGCCCGCGGGACTAGCGATTACAATGAGCAGTTCTTC
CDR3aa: CSARGTSDYNEQFF

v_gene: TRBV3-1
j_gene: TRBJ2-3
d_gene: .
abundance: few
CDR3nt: TGTGCCAGCAGCCAGACCGGGACGAACACAGATACGCAGTATTTT
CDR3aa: CASSQTGTNTDTQYF

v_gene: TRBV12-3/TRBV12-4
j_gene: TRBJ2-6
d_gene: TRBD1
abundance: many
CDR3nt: TGTGCCAGCAGTTCCACCGGGACAGGGGAATCTGGGGCCAACGTCCTGACTTTC
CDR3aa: CASSSTGTGESGANVLTF

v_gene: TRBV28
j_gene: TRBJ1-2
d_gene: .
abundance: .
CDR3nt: TGTGCCAGCAGTTTATTCGACAGATCTAACTATGGCTACACCTTC
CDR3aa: CASSLFDRSNYGYTF

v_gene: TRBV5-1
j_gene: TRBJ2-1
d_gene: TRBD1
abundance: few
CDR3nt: TGCGCCAGCAACTCGGGACAGGGATACAATGAGCAGTTCTTC
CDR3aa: CASNSGQGYNEQFF

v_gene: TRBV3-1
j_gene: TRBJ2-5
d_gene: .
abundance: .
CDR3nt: TGTGCCAGCAGCCAAGAGGTGGGGGGGCGAAAAAAAGAGACCCAGTACTTC
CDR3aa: CASSQEVGGRKKETQYF

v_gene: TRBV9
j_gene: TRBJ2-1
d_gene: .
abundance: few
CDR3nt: TGTGCCAGCAGCGATACTAGCTACTTCTACAATGAGCAGTTCTTC
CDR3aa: CASSDTSYFYNEQFF

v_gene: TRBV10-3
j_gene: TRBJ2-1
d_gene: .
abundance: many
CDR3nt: TGTGCCATCAGTGACCGTGATAGCTCCTACAATGAGCAGTTCTTC
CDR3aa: CAISDRDSSYNEQFF

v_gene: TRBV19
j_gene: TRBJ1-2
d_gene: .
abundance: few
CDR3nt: TGTGCCAGTAGTATAGATCTTCGGGAATCCTATGGCTACACCTTC
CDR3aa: CASSIDLRESYGYTF

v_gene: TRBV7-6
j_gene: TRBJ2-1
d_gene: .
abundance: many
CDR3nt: TGTGCCAGCAGCTTAGTACGGGGGGCACGGTCAAGCTCCTACAATGAGCAGTTCTTC
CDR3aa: CASSLVRGARSSSYNEQFF

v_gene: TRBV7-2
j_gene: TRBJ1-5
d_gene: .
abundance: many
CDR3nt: TGTGCCAGCAGCGCGGGGACTCATGGCAATCAGCCCCAGCATTTT
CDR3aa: CASSAGTHGNQPQHF

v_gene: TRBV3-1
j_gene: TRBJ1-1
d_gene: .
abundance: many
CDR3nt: TGTGCCAGCAGCCATAACACTGAAGCTTTCTTT
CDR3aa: CASSHNTEAFF